The 23 T cell receptor beta chains reported below all come from one sample, sequenced in a study of T cell repertoires in ileal Crohn's disease. The repertoire was sequenced with immunoSEQ multiplex PCR; TCRdb's copy has only in-frame clones and lacks some. The repertoire holds some 30,000 clones, around 80% seen once, with less than 7% in the top ten. Sequencing was performed on ileal tissue. These receptors originate from an adult with Crohn's disease.

This clone was recorded once. The rearrangement joins TRBV19 to TRBJ1-4, with a tentative D call TRBD1 (6 bases). The V gene's germline CDR1 is LNHDA and CDR2 SQIVND (reference sequence). The CDR3 has 15 amino acids. V dropped 5 bases and J dropped 7 bases, with 17 bases sitting between them. The CDR3 sequence is CASSVSGTSVEKLFF. Here the CDR3 DNA reads TGTGCCAGTAGTGTCTCCGGGACAAGCGTTGAAAAACTGTTTTTT. The full variable domain, completed using reference TRBV19 and TRBJ1-4, is DGGITQSPKYLFRKEGQNVTLSCEQNLNHDAMYWYRQDPGQGLRLIYYSQIVNDFQKGDIAEGYSVSREKKESFPLTVTSAQKNPTAFYLCASSVSGTSVEKLFFGSGTQLSVL.

The chain links TRBV9 to TRBJ1-2, with a weak D call TRBD1 (6 bases). This CDR3 spans 15 amino acids. Germline loops: CDR1 SGDLS, CDR2 YYNGEE. V was cut by 4 bases and J by 5 bases, with 18 bases left in between. The CDR3 sequence is CASSPGQGPGYGYTF. CDR3 sequence (DNA): TGTGCCAGCAGCCCAGGTCAGGGGCCGGGATATGGCTACACCTTC.

The V gene is TRBV11-3, the J gene TRBJ2-5; D is possibly TRBD1 (6 bases). CDR3 length equals 15 residues. The ends were cut back, 1 base at V and 1 base at J, with 10 bases in the middle. Germline V gives CDR1 SGHNT, CDR2 YENEEA. The CDR3 DNA reads TGTGCCAGCAGCTTAGGAAGGGGGACCCAAGAGACCCAGTACTTC. As protein: CASSLGRGTQETQYF. The full variable domain, completed using reference TRBV11-3 and TRBJ2-5, is EAGVVQSPRYKIIEKKQPVAFWCNPISGHNTLYWYLQNLGQGPELLIRYENEEAVDDSQLPKDRFSAERLKGVDSTLKIQPAELGDSAVYLCASSLGRGTQETQYFGPGTRLLVL.

The J gene is TRBJ2-7, the V gene TRBV7-8, with TRBD1 matching 7 bases. Per the germline V gene, CDR1 is SGHVS and CDR2 is FQNEAQ. The CDR3 length is 14 residues. The V segment lost 5 bases and the J segment 0 bases; nucleotides outside the gene matches: 4. The DNA for the CDR3 is TGTGCCAGCAGCCAAAGGACAGGCTCCTACGAGCAGTACTTC. This codes for CASSQRTGSYEQYF. Full variable domain (remainder filled in from reference TRBV7-8 and TRBJ2-7): GAGVSQSPRYKVAKRGQDVALRCDPISGHVSLFWYQQALGQGPEFLTYFQNEAQLDKSGLPSDRFFAERPEGSVSTLKIQRTQQEDSAVYLCASSQRTGSYEQYFGPGTRLTVT.

The chain uses TRBV4-1 and TRBJ2-2; D might be TRBD2 (6 bases). Germline CDR1 is MGHRA and CDR2 is YSYEKL. This CDR3 is 20 amino acids long. Trimming removed 4 bases at V and 0 bases at J, with 24 bases between. For the CDR3, the DNA is TGCGCCAGCAGCCCCCGTTATCCTCCCTTAGCGGACGCGAACACCGGGGAGCTGTTTTTT. This translates into CASSPRYPPLADANTGELFF.

The gene calls are TRBV10-3 and TRBJ2-2; D is ambiguous. CDR3 size: 14 residues. CDR1 ENHRY and CDR2 SYGVKD come from the germline V gene. With 0 bases removed from V and 5 bases from J, the gap between germline ends came to 7 bases. CDR3 nucleotides: TGTGCCATCAGTGAGTCGCCAGGAACCGGGGAGCTGTTTTTT. Translated: CAISESPGTGELFF.

The chain uses TRBV4-1 and TRBJ2-7, with 9 bases that match TRBD1. Germline V gene data show CDR1 as MGHRA and CDR2 as YSYEKL. The CDR3 has 14 amino acids. The trim removed 5 bases at V and 5 bases at J, leaving 7 bases unmatched. CDR3 loop: CASSRGQGVDEQYF. In DNA form, the CDR3 reads TGCGCCAGCAGCAGGGGACAGGGTGTCGACGAGCAGTACTTC.

The chain is built from TRBV7-2 and TRBJ2-1, with 7 bases matching TRBD2. CDR3 length: 15 amino acids. V dropped 5 bases and J dropped 8; count of bases not matched to a gene: 12. Germline CDR1 and CDR2: SGHTA and FQGNSA. The CDR3, as DNA: TGTGCCAGCAGCATTAGTTGGGGGGGTGGCGATGAGCAGTTCTTC. This codes for CASSISWGGGDEQFF.

The DNA of the CDR3 is TGCGCCAGCAGCTTGGTCCCGAGGGCCGGGGAGCTGTTTTTT. This encodes CASSLVPRAGELFF. The chain combines TRBV5-1 with TRBJ2-2, with D perhaps TRBD2 (5 bases). Germline V lookup: CDR1 SGHRS, CDR2 YFSETQ. CDR3 length equals 14 residues. Trimming took 0 bases from V and 6 from J, leaving 9 bases between them.

The J gene is TRBJ1-1, the V gene TRBV6-6; D call uncertain. CDR1 MNHNY and CDR2 SVGAGI come from the germline V gene (reference sequence). V lost 0 bases and J lost 1, with 9 bases in between. The CDR3 consists of 15 residues. CDR3 sequence (DNA): TGTGCCAGCAGTTACTCGAAAGCAGGGAACACTGAAGCTTTCTTT. Translation: CASSYSKAGNTEAFF.

This chain joins TRBV6-6 and TRBJ1-1, with D perhaps matching TRBD1 (6 bases). The length of the CDR3 is 14 residues. CDR1 is MNHNY, CDR2 SVGAGI, per germline (reference sequence). V lost 1 base to trimming and J lost 7 bases, with 13 bases between them. CDR3 in DNA: TGTGCCAGCAGTTACTACGCGGGGGCTGGTGAAGCTTTCTTT. Protein: CASSYYAGAGEAFF.

The CDR3 loop reads CASLGATGELFF. CDR3 in DNA: TGTGCCAGCCTAGGCGCGACCGGGGAGCTGTTTTTT. V gene TRBV7-9 combines with J gene TRBJ2-2, with D unclear. This CDR3 has 12 residues. With 8 bases removed from V and 5 bases from J, the gap between germline ends came to 9 bases. CDR1 is SEHNR, CDR2 FQNEAQ, per germline (reference sequence).

The rearrangement links TRBV5-1 to TRBJ1-1; TRBD1 matches at 7 bases. The CDR3 loop spans 12 amino acids. J was trimmed by 8 bases and V by 2 bases; bases with no gene match: 3. Per germline, CDR1 SGHRS and CDR2 YFSETQ. The CDR3 sequence is CASSFSGQEAFF. DNA of the CDR3: TGCGCCAGCAGCTTTTCGGGACAGGAAGCTTTCTTT.

V usage is TRBV7-8 and J usage is TRBJ2-3, with D tentatively TRBD2 (5 bases). Germline V gene sequence: CDR1 SGHVS, CDR2 FQNEAQ. V was shortened by 5 bases and J by 7 bases, with 13 bases between the two germline ends. This CDR3 contains 13 residues. The CDR3 loop reads CASSPRGRNTQYF. The DNA for the CDR3 is TGTGCCAGCAGCCCAAGAGGGCGGAATACGCAGTATTTT.

This sequence joins TRBV4-1 and TRBJ1-5, with 7 bases that match TRBD1. The CDR3 runs to 15 residues. CDR1 MGHRA and CDR2 YSYEKL come from the germline V gene. With V trimmed by 5 bases and J by 0 bases, 4 bases remained unmatched. CDR3 protein: CASSDRAVSNQPQHF. The CDR3 bases are TGCGCCAGCAGCGACAGGGCAGTTAGCAATCAGCCCCAGCATTTT.

This clone has just one count. CDR3 coding DNA: TGCGCCAGCAGAGACACTCCCGCCTACGAGCAGTACTTC. Residues: CASRDTPAYEQYF. The J gene is TRBJ2-7, the V gene TRBV5-1; D is uncertain. V was clipped by 5 bases and J by 2 bases, with 11 bases between them. The germline gives CDR1 SGHRS, CDR2 YFSETQ. This CDR3 has 13 amino acids.

V and J are TRBV7-2 and TRBJ1-2; 9 bases fit TRBD1. CDR1 is SGHTA, CDR2 FQGNSA, per germline. Trimming cost V 7 bases and J 4 bases; bases outside gene matches: 10. The CDR3 is 15 amino acids. Here the CDR3 DNA reads TGTGCCAGCAACCCGGACAGGGGCCAGGTCTATGGCTACACCTTC. It specifies CASNPDRGQVYGYTF. Based on the CDR3 plus reference TRBV7-2 and TRBJ1-2, the full variable domain is GAGVSQSPSNKVTEKGKDVELRCDPISGHTALYWYRQSLGQGLEFLIYFQGNSAPDKSGLPSDRFSAERTGGSVSTLTIQRTQQEDSAVYLCASNPDRGQVYGYTFGSGTRLTVV.

The chain combines TRBV7-2 with TRBJ1-1; D is undetermined. Trimming pared 3 bases from V and 4 bases from J, leaving 12 bases between. The CDR3 spans 14 residues. Germline loops: CDR1 SGHTA, CDR2 FQGNSA. This CDR3 reads CASSFSGRGTEAFF. DNA for the CDR3: TGTGCCAGCAGCTTTTCGGGGAGAGGCACTGAAGCTTTCTTT.

The gene calls are TRBV6-5 and TRBJ2-7; 10 nucleotides align to TRBD2. The CDR3 is 15 residues long. The germline V gene encodes CDR1 MNHEY and CDR2 SVGAGI. After removal of 5 bases from V and 1 base from J, the junction contained 5 bases not matched to a gene. CDR3 loop: CASSGPGLASYEQYF. The DNA for the CDR3 is TGTGCCAGCAGTGGACCGGGACTAGCGTCCTACGAGCAGTACTTC.

The CDR3 spells CAWSVGGNSNQPQHF. CDR3 nucleotides: TGTGCCTGGAGTGTAGGGGGCAATAGCAATCAGCCCCAGCATTTT. This chain uses TRBV30 with TRBJ1-5; 7 positions agree with TRBD1. V was pared by 0 bases and J by 0 bases, with 2 bases of the junction left unmatched. This CDR3 spans 15 amino acids. CDR1 is GTSNPN, CDR2 SVGIG, per germline (reference sequence).

V usage is TRBV7-2 and J usage is TRBJ2-2, with 7 positions matching TRBD1. The CDR3 totals 16 residues. The junction had 4 bases not matched to a gene; V was cut back by 1 base and J by 2 bases. The germline V gene encodes CDR1 SGHTA and CDR2 FQGNSA. The CDR3: CASSLVGTDNTGELFF. CDR3 nucleotide sequence: TGTGCCAGCAGCTTAGTCGGGACAGATAACACCGGGGAGCTGTTTTTT.

V and J are TRBV7-8 and TRBJ1-1; the D is unclear. Trimming removed 3 bases at V and 1 base at J, with 12 bases between. This CDR3 spans 15 amino acids. CDR1 and CDR2 from the germline V gene are SGHVS and FQNEAQ. CDR3 nucleotides: TGTGCCAGCAGCTTCTCCGGGGAAAAGAACACTGAAGCTTTCTTT. Translated, it gives CASSFSGEKNTEAFF.

This clone was detected a few times. The chain is built from TRBV13 and TRBJ2-2; the D gene is possibly TRBD2 (6 bases). Germline CDR1 is PRHDT and CDR2 is FYEKMQ (reference sequence). The CDR3 is made up of 17 amino acids. V lost 6 bases and J 7 bases, leaving 24 bases between the germline ends. The CDR3, as DNA: TGTGCCAGCAGTTTTTTTTCCGGGACTGCCTTTATCGGGGAGCTGTTTTTT. Its protein is CASSFFSGTAFIGELFF.